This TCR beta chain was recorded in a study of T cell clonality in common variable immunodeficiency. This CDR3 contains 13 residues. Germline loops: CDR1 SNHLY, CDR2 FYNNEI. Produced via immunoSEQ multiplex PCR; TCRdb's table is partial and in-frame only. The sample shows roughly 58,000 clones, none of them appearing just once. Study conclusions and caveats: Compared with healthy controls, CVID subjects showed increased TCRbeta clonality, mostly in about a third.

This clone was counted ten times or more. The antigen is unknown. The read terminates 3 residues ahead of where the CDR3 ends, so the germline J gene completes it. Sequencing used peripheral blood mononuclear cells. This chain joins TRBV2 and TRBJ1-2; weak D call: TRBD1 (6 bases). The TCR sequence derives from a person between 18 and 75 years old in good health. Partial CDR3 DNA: TGTGCCAGTGGACTAGCGGGGGACAATGAC. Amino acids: CASGLAGDND. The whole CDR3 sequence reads CASGLAGDNDYTF.